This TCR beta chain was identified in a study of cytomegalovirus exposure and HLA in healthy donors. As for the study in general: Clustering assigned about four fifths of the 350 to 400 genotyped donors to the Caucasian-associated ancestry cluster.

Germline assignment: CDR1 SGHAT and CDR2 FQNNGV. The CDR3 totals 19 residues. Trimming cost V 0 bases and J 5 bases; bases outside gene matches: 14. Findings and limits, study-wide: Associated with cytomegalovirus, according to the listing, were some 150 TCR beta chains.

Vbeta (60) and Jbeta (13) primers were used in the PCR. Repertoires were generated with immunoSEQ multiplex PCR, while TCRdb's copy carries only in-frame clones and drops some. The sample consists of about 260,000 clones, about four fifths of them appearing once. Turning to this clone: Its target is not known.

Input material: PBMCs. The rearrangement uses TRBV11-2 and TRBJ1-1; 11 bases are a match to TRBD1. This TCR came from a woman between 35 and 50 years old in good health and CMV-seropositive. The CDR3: CASSLDLGGTGGLGTEAFF. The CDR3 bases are TGTGCCAGCAGCTTAGATCTCGGCGGGACAGGGGGGTTAGGGACTGAAGCTTTCTTT. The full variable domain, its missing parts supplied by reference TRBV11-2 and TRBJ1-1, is EAGVAQSPRYKIIEKRQSVAFWCNPISGHATLYWYQQILGQGPKLLIQFQNNGVVDDSQLPKDRFSAERLKGVDSTLKIQPAKLEDSAVYLCASSLDLGGTGGLGTEAFFGQGTRLTVV.